This T cell receptor (beta chain) was documented in a study of molecular identifiers for immune sequencing clone quantification. TCRdb reprocessed the PCR reads with MiXCR, giving one entry per CDR3 protein. The sample carries under 600,000 distinct CDR3 sequences, over 20% recorded once. CD8+CD4-CCR7+CD45RA+ sorting gave the naive CD8 T cells. For this clonotype: Possible read error: a much larger clone is one base away.

Germline V gene lookup returns CDR1 KGHDR and CDR2 SFDVKD. The V and J ends lost 9 bases and 8 bases, in that order; junction bases with no gene match: 9. This CDR3 is 13 amino acids long. Input material: naive CD8+ T cells from blood, with Jurkat cell RNA spiked in. Subset defined: FACS-sorted CD8+CD4-CCR7+CD45RA+ naive T cells. The rearrangement links TRBV24-1 to TRBJ2-4; TRBD2 matches 7 bases. The TCR was taken from a human donor in good health. Some libraries in this study had Jurkat cell RNA spiked in. The CDR3 sequence is CATRGGGNDIQYF. The CDR3 DNA sequence: TGTGCCACCCGTGGCGGGGGAAATGACATTCAGTACTTC.